This passage covers 22 T cell receptor beta chains from one sample sequenced in a study of human T cells and chemical hapten exposure. Time point: patch test 3, about 24 weeks after DPC sensitization. Specified treatment: therapeutic diphenylcyclopropenone sensitization with weekly scalp DPC. TCRdb independently ran MiXCR on the RACE reads; one entry per CDR3 protein. The sample lists approximately 32,000 distinct CDR3 sequences, 5% to 6.5% occurring once. The source material was whole blood, sampled in connection with sensitization to the hapten diphenylcyclopropenone (DPC). Every receptor here comes from a man aged 25-45 years with alopecia areata. Some clones in this sample may be carry-over from other donors' samples.

Many counts were recorded for this clonotype. The chain combines TRBV10-3 with TRBJ2-5; 7 nucleotides line up with TRBD2. The CDR3 runs 15 residues. The V gene end was trimmed by 0 bases and the J gene end by 4 bases; junction bases not matched to a gene: 5. Germline V gives CDR1 ENHRY, CDR2 SYGVKD. Here the CDR3 reads CAISESLASGETQYF. CDR3 coding DNA: TGTGCCATCAGTGAGTCCTTGGCTAGCGGAGAGACCCAGTACTTC.

This clonotype was seen at least ten times. V usage is TRBV7-2 and J usage is TRBJ2-2; no firm D call. The length of the CDR3 is 15 residues. From germline, CDR1 is SGHTA and CDR2 FQGNSA. V lost 0 bases and J 6 bases, leaving 11 bases between the germline ends. The CDR3 here is CASSLAYPKPGELFF. The CDR3 nucleotides are TGTGCCAGCAGCTTAGCGTATCCCAAGCCCGGGGAGCTGTTTTTT.

This clonotype showed up many times. V gene TRBV14 combines with J gene TRBJ2-5; D unclear. Germline CDR1 is SGHDN and CDR2 is FVKESK. The ends were cut back, 0 bases at V and 9 bases at J, with 17 bases in the middle. The CDR3 sequence is 15 residues long. Here the CDR3 reads CASSQDAGLQRAQYF. The CDR3 DNA follows: TGTGCCAGCAGCCAAGATGCCGGCCTCCAACGGGCCCAGTACTTC.

The DNA for the CDR3 is TGTGCCAGCAGCCACGCAGGGTTGGACACTGAAGCTTTCTTT. Translating it yields CASSHAGLDTEAFF. The gene calls are TRBV28 and TRBJ1-1; D may be TRBD1 (5 bases). Germline CDR1 is MDHEN and CDR2 is SYDVKM. V was trimmed by 6 bases and J by 3 bases, leaving 14 bases between them. The CDR3 sequence is 14 residues long.

This clonotype was picked up many times. This chain connects TRBV28 to TRBJ1-2; D is uncertain. The CDR3 runs 13 residues. Germline V gene sequence: CDR1 MDHEN, CDR2 SYDVKM. Trimming shortened V by 8 bases and J by 3 bases, and 13 bases separated the two germline ends. The CDR3 DNA sequence: TGTGCCAGCGGCCCGGGCCACGACTATGGCTACACCTTC. Protein sequence: CASGPGHDYGYTF.

This chain uses TRBV28 with TRBJ2-6; D is unclear. The CDR3 consists of 14 residues. Germline CDR1 is MDHEN and CDR2 is SYDVKM. The V gene lost 10 bases and the J gene lost 0 bases, with 10 bases spanning the gap. The CDR3 region is CATTEPSGANVLTF. The CDR3 DNA follows: TGTGCCACCACGGAACCCTCTGGGGCCAACGTCCTGACTTTC.

The sample holds many counts of this clonotype. The chain joins TRBV5-1 to TRBJ2-2, with D unclear. The CDR3 has 16 residues. Germline-derived CDR1 and CDR2 are SGHRS and YFSETQ. V lost 0 bases to trimming and J lost 3 bases, with 12 bases between them. CDR3 loop: CASSLVDTTDTGELFF. CDR3 nucleotide sequence: TGCGCCAGCAGCTTGGTTGACACGACCGACACCGGGGAGCTGTTTTTT.

This rearrangement joins TRBV7-6 to TRBJ2-3; tentatively, D is TRBD1 or TRBD2 (5 bases each). The germline V and J ends were trimmed by 5 bases and 0 bases, with 12 bases remaining between them. This CDR3 has 15 amino acids. CDR1 is SGHVS, CDR2 FNYEAQ, per germline. The CDR3 coding sequence is TGTGCCAGCAGCCCTCTTGGGGGTAGCACAGATACGCAGTATTTT. Residues: CASSPLGGSTDTQYF.

This clonotype was detected ten times or more. The genes are TRBV6-5 and TRBJ1-2; weak D call: TRBD1 (5 bases). V lost 5 bases, J lost 4 bases, and 11 bases lay in between. The germline V gene encodes CDR1 MNHEY and CDR2 SVGAGI. The CDR3 is made up of 13 amino acids. This CDR3 is CASSIQGRYGYTF. The CDR3 DNA is TGTGCCAGCAGTATCCAGGGCCGCTATGGCTACACCTTC.

This clonotype was counted many times. The rearrangement uses TRBV14 and TRBJ2-5; no clear D. The CDR3 covers 14 residues. Germline CDR1 reads SGHDN; CDR2 reads FVKESK. V lost 0 bases to trimming and J lost 5 bases, with 10 bases between them. CDR3 in amino acids: CASSQERAQETQYF. CDR3 in DNA: TGTGCCAGCAGCCAAGAAAGGGCCCAGGAGACCCAGTACTTC. The full variable domain, rest sourced from reference TRBV14 and TRBJ2-5, is EAGVTQFPSHSVIEKGQTVTLRCDPISGHDNLYWYRRVMGKEIKFLLHFVKESKQDESGMPNNRFLAERTGGTYSTLKVQPAELEDSGVYFCASSQERAQETQYFGPGTRLLVL.

This clonotype was picked up many times. The rearrangement uses TRBV20-1 and TRBJ2-4, with D perhaps TRBD2 (5 bases). Germline V lookup: CDR1 DFQATT, CDR2 SNEGSKA (reference sequence). V shed 6 bases and J shed 1 base, with 10 bases lying between them. The CDR3 totals 13 residues. As DNA, the CDR3 is TGCAGTGCATCCCTAGCTGCCAAAAACATTCAGTACTTC. Translation: CSASLAAKNIQYF.

V gene TRBV29-1 combines with J gene TRBJ1-2; D gene uncertain. This CDR3 comprises 13 residues. Trimming removed 4 bases from V and 7 bases from J, with 16 bases in between. Germline CDR1 and CDR2: SQVTM and ANQGSEA. The CDR3, as DNA: TGCAGCGTTGCGGCGACGGAGGCCGGTGGCTACACCTTC. Encoded protein: CSVAATEAGGYTF.

This clonotype has at least ten counts. The V gene is TRBV24-1, the J gene TRBJ2-3; D gene ambiguous. Germline CDR1 KGHDR, CDR2 SFDVKD. CDR3 length equals 13 residues. V dropped 5 bases and J dropped 1 base, with 6 bases sitting between them. CDR3 DNA sequence: TGTGCCACCAGTGGGCATGGCACAGATACGCAGTATTTT. Its translation is CATSGHGTDTQYF.

This clonotype was observed at least ten times. The chain joins TRBV20-1 to TRBJ1-1; 8 positions match TRBD1. The CDR3 spans 14 residues. The germline V gene encodes CDR1 DFQATT and CDR2 SNEGSKA (reference sequence). The V gene end was trimmed by 7 bases and the J gene end by 3 bases; junction bases not matched to a gene: 10. The CDR3: CSGETGEGDTEAFF. The CDR3 DNA reads as TGCAGTGGCGAGACAGGGGAAGGGGACACTGAAGCTTTCTTT.

This clonotype was recorded at least ten times. The V call is TRBV7-6, the J call TRBJ2-6, with 10 bases fitting TRBD1. The germline gives CDR1 SGHVS, CDR2 FNYEAQ. The CDR3 covers 17 residues. J gave up 0 bases and V 5 bases, and 4 bases lay outside the gene matches. CDR3: CASSIGTGASGANVLTF. The CDR3 bases are TGTGCCAGCAGCATCGGGACAGGGGCCTCTGGGGCCAACGTCCTGACTTTC. Full variable domain (rest looked up from reference TRBV7-6 and TRBJ2-6): GAGVSQSPRYKVTKRGQDVALRCDPISGHVSLYWYRQALGQGPEFLTYFNYEAQQDKSGLPNDRFSAERPEGSISTLTIQRTEQRDSAMYRCASSIGTGASGANVLTFGAGSRLTVL.

This clonotype was seen only a few times. The V call is TRBV10-3, the J call TRBJ2-1, with 7 bases aligning to TRBD1. The germline CDR1 and CDR2 sequences are ENHRY and SYGVKD. V was clipped by 3 bases and J by 3 bases; unmatched bases: 5. The CDR3 sequence is 15 residues long. CDR3 DNA sequence: TGTGCCATCAGTGAACAGACAGGGAACTACAATGAGCAGTTCTTC. This translates into CAISEQTGNYNEQFF.

In this sample, this clonotype turned up many times. The chain uses TRBV24-1 and TRBJ2-3, with D tentatively TRBD1 (6 bases). Looked up from germline, CDR1 is KGHDR and CDR2 is SFDVKD. With 7 bases removed from V and 5 bases from J, the gap between germline ends came to 15 bases. The CDR3 runs to 14 residues. CDR3 DNA sequence: TGTGCCACCAGCCCTTCACAGGGTGTAGATACGCAGTATTTT. This codes for CATSPSQGVDTQYF.

This clonotype was recorded at least ten times. In nucleotides, the CDR3 is TGCAGCGTTCAATTTTCGACAGTTCCCGGCTATGGCTACACCTTC. It codes for CSVQFSTVPGYGYTF. The chain couples TRBV29-1 to TRBJ1-2; a possible D gene is TRBD1 (5 bases). Germline values: CDR1 SQVTM, CDR2 ANQGSEA. This CDR3 has 15 amino acids. Trimming stripped 5 bases from V and 4 bases from J, with 20 bases between.

This clonotype was picked up many times. V and J are TRBV7-2 and TRBJ2-7; D unclear. Germline CDR1 SGHTA, CDR2 FQGNSA. The V gene lost 0 bases and the J gene lost 4 bases, with 16 bases spanning the gap. This CDR3 has 16 amino acids. This CDR3 reads CASSLAAGPTQYEQYF. The DNA of the CDR3 is TGTGCCAGCAGCTTAGCGGCAGGCCCAACTCAGTACGAGCAGTACTTC.

There are many counts of this clonotype. The V call is TRBV24-1, the J call TRBJ1-5; unclear D gene. The ends were cut back, 5 bases at V and 1 base at J, with 20 bases in the middle. The CDR3 has 18 residues. CDR1 KGHDR and CDR2 SFDVKD come from the germline V gene. CDR3 in amino acids: CATSGDRGTGMSNQPQHF. CDR3 coding DNA: TGTGCCACCAGTGGGGATCGCGGAACGGGGATGAGCAATCAGCCCCAGCATTTT.

This clonotype has a count of ten or more. V is TRBV20-1 and J is TRBJ1-2; D may be TRBD1 (5 bases). V lost 3 bases and J lost 3, with 14 bases in between. CDR1 is DFQATT and CDR2 is SNEGSKA in the germline V gene (reference sequence). CDR3 length equals 14 residues. The CDR3 DNA follows: TGCAGTGCTAGGGGAATAGGAGGGGACTATGGCTACACCTTC. Its protein product is CSARGIGGDYGYTF.

This clonotype was recorded many times. The rearrangement uses TRBV24-1 and TRBJ2-3; D ambiguous. There are 17 residues in the CDR3. Trimming left V 0 bases short and J 5 bases short, with 17 bases between. Germline-derived CDR1 and CDR2 are KGHDR and SFDVKD. In DNA, the CDR3 is TGTGCCACCAGTGATTTGGGTGGCACCAATCGAAGAGATACGCAGTATTTT. Translating it yields CATSDLGGTNRRDTQYF.